These T cell receptor beta chains were read from a single sample in a study of blood T cell repertoires in COVID-19. Only in-frame clones appear in the TCRdb table, and some are missing; sequencing was by immunoSEQ multiplex PCR. The sample holds more than 110,000 clones, roughly 80% seen once. Sequenced: peripheral blood. Receptors were obtained from a woman in her sixties or seventies with acute or convalescent COVID-19. CDR3s include the opening cysteine and the closing phenylalanine or tryptophan. Size values are once, few and many counts, or a class for expanded clones, and some rows have none.

j_gene,abundance,v_gene,CDR3aa
TRBJ2-1,-,TRBV6-6,CASRDSSYNEQFF
TRBJ1-1,-,TRBV5-4,CASSWGTGGGTEAFF
TRBJ1-4,-,TRBV6-5,CASSPISRGEKLFF
TRBJ1-2,few,TRBV7-9,CASSLALEEWLYGYTF
TRBJ2-7,-,TRBV28,CASRLPGTASSYEQYF
TRBJ2-1,-,TRBV30,CACSGTMVYNEQFF
TRBJ1-3,-,TRBV3-1/TRBV3-2,CASSQDGLGLSGNTIYF
TRBJ2-7,once,TRBV15,CATSRDHGGEQYF
TRBJ2-5,-,TRBV29-1,CSVKTSGLETQYF
TRBJ1-6,-,TRBV3-1/TRBV3-2,CASSDSGNSPLHF
TRBJ1-1,-,TRBV7-3,CASTKAAGTEAFF